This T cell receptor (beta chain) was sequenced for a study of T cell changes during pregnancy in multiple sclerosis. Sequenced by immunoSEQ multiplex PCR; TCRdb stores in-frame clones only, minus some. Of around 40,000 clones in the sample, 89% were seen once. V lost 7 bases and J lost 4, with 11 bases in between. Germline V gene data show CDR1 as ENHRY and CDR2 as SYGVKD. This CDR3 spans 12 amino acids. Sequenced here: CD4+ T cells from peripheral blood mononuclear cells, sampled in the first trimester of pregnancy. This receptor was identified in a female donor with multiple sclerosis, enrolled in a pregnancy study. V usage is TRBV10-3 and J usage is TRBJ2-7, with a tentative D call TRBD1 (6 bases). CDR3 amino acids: CAIKGQKYEQYF. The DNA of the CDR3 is TGTGCCATCAAGGGACAAAAGTACGAGCAGTACTTC.